This entry lists 32 T cell receptor beta chains sequenced from one sample in a study of response to subunit inactivated influenza vaccine. TCRdb independently ran MiXCR on the RT-PCR reads; one entry per CDR3 protein. The repertoire holds about 540,000 distinct CDR3 sequences, with approximately 20% as singletons. This same sample was also taken into another study, of T cells expressing NK-cell markers. That source notes: Beta-chain TCR cDNA was generated via 5'RACE template switching with UMIs.

The material was CD4+ T cells sorted from PBMCs, obtained about 13 days after vaccination. The receptors were gathered from a man between 45 and 60 years old who received an inactivated influenza vaccine.

This rearrangement joins TRBV6-1 to TRBJ2-6; 7 bases align to TRBD2. Germline values: CDR1 MNHNS, CDR2 SASEGT. V trimming: 3 bases; J trimming: 0 bases; junction bases outside the gene matches: 11. The length of the CDR3 is 19 residues. CDR3 loop: CASSDMGSSGGSGANVLTF. The CDR3 DNA follows: TGTGCCAGCAGTGATATGGGATCTAGCGGAGGCTCTGGGGCCAACGTCCTGACTTTC.

The chain links TRBV24-1 to TRBJ2-5; 7 bases line up with TRBD1. Unmatched junction bases numbered 5, after V lost 9 bases and J lost 2 bases. Germline assignment: CDR1 KGHDR and CDR2 SFDVKD. The CDR3 has 13 residues. The CDR3 protein is CATGDSQQETQYF. The CDR3 DNA follows: TGTGCCACCGGGGACAGTCAACAAGAGACCCAGTACTTC.

This clonotype was counted a few times. The V gene is TRBV5-1, the J gene TRBJ2-5; TRBD2 aligns across 9 bases. The length of the CDR3 is 14 residues. V lost 1 base, J lost 5 bases, and 3 bases stayed unmatched. Germline lookup yields CDR1 SGHRS and CDR2 YFSETQ. The CDR3, as DNA: TGCGCCAGCAGCTTGATAGCGGGAGTGGAGACCCAGTACTTC. Translated: CASSLIAGVETQYF.

V and J are TRBV20-1 and TRBJ2-5, with 7 bases aligning to TRBD2. Germline V lookup: CDR1 DFQATT, CDR2 SNEGSKA (reference sequence). J lost 4 bases, V lost 3 bases, and 5 bases had no gene match. This CDR3 comprises 13 residues. CDR3 protein: CSASGTKRETQYF. In DNA, the CDR3 is TGCAGTGCTAGCGGGACTAAAAGAGAGACCCAGTACTTC.

This clonotype was seen more than once but under ten times. CDR3 DNA sequence: TGTGCCAGCAGCTTGGTTTCCGGGAACACAGATACGCAGTATTTT. It translates to CASSLVSGNTDTQYF. The chain carries TRBV5-5 and TRBJ2-3; possibly TRBD2 for D (5 bases). The CDR3 sequence is 15 residues long. In germline, CDR1 is SGHKS, CDR2 YYEKEE (reference sequence). Trimming pared 0 bases from V and 2 bases from J, leaving 10 bases between. The full variable domain, in which reference TRBV5-5 and TRBJ2-3 provide the parts outside the CDR3, is DAGVTQSPTHLIKTRGQQVTLRCSPISGHKSVSWYQQVLGQGPQFIFQYYEKEERGRGNFPDRFSARQFPNYSSELNVNALLLGDSALYLCASSLVSGNTDTQYFGPGTRLTVL.

This clonotype showed up many times. J is TRBJ1-1 and V is TRBV27; no clear D. V lost 4 bases and J 3 bases, leaving 12 bases between the germline ends. The germline gives CDR1 MNHEY, CDR2 SMNVEV (reference sequence). The CDR3 consists of 14 residues. The CDR3 sequence: CASSSPPHYTEAFF. The CDR3 nucleotides read TGTGCCAGCAGTTCTCCTCCCCACTACACTGAAGCTTTCTTT.

This clonotype was detected many times. The chain couples TRBV4-3 to TRBJ2-6; D not resolved. CDR3 size: 13 residues. The germline gives CDR1 LGHNA, CDR2 YSLEER. V lost 0 bases, J lost 11 bases, and 8 bases lay in between. This chain's CDR3 is CASSQDPWDVLTF. CDR3 DNA sequence: TGCGCCAGCAGCCAAGACCCCTGGGACGTCCTGACTTTC.

This clonotype was seen only a few times. The chain is built from TRBV20-1 and TRBJ2-1; D tentatively reads TRBD1 or TRBD2 (5 bases each). This CDR3 contains 17 residues. V dropped 0 bases and J dropped 5 bases, with 20 bases sitting between them. Germline V gives CDR1 DFQATT, CDR2 SNEGSKA (reference sequence). Written as DNA, the CDR3 is TGCAGTGCTAGAGAAATTAGGAGTACAGGACTGAACAATGAGCAGTTCTTC. This sequence encodes CSAREIRSTGLNNEQFF.

This chain links TRBV14 with TRBJ2-3; TRBD2 might be the D (5 bases). CDR1 and CDR2 (germline): SGHDN, FVKESK. The CDR3 has 14 residues. Trimming removed 0 bases from V and 9 bases from J, with 13 bases in between. This CDR3 is CASSQDRGGTTQYF. CDR3 nucleotide sequence: TGTGCCAGCAGCCAAGATCGCGGAGGAACGACGCAGTATTTT.

This chain uses TRBV7-3 with TRBJ2-1, with 11 bases aligning to TRBD2. Germline V gene sequence: CDR1 SGHTA, CDR2 FQGTGA. The CDR3 totals 15 residues. Unmatched junction bases numbered 5, after V lost 5 bases and J lost 5 bases. The CDR3 protein is CASSRAGLADNEQFF. CDR3 DNA: TGTGCCAGCAGCCGCGCGGGACTAGCGGACAATGAGCAGTTCTTC.

This chain links TRBV7-9 with TRBJ2-1; D gene uncertain. CDR1 and CDR2 (germline): SEHNR, FQNEAQ (reference sequence). The CDR3 extends over 12 amino acids. Trimming stripped 1 base from V and 9 bases from J, with 7 bases between. This CDR3 reads CASSLDSSEQFF. DNA for the CDR3: TGTGCCAGCAGCTTAGACAGTTCTGAGCAGTTCTTC.

This clonotype was seen more than once but under ten times. In nucleotides, the CDR3 is TGTGCCAGCAGGAACCTCCAAGAGACCCAGTACTTC. Protein product: CASRNLQETQYF. V gene TRBV6-6 combines with J gene TRBJ2-5, with D unresolved. Trimming left V 6 bases short and J 1 base short, with 6 bases between. Germline V lookup: CDR1 MNHNY, CDR2 SVGAGI (reference sequence). The CDR3 consists of 12 residues.

The chain combines TRBV12-3 or TRBV12-4 with TRBJ2-2; 9 bases line up with TRBD1. Trimming cost V 3 bases and J 2 bases; bases outside gene matches: 7. The CDR3 sequence is 17 residues long. Written as DNA, the CDR3 is TGTGCCAGCAGTTTTACAGGGGGCTCACCAAACACCGGGGAGCTGTTTTTT. It is translated as CASSFTGGSPNTGELFF.

The CDR3 DNA reads as TGTGCCAGCAGAACAAAGGGGAGGGCCTACGAGCAGTACTTC. It codes for CASRTKGRAYEQYF. This chain connects TRBV28 to TRBJ2-7, with 7 bases matching TRBD2. The CDR3 spans 14 residues. J lost 2 bases, V lost 6 bases, and 7 bases had no gene match. CDR1 and CDR2 (germline): MDHEN, SYDVKM.

This clonotype has more than one count but fewer than ten. The chain combines TRBV9 with TRBJ2-5; the D gene could be TRBD1 or TRBD2 (6 bases each). CDR3 length: 16 amino acids. Germline values: CDR1 SGDLS, CDR2 YYNGEE. V shed 3 bases and J shed 0 bases, with 15 bases lying between them. The CDR3 reads CASSGEGGSYQETQYF. The CDR3 DNA reads as TGTGCCAGCAGCGGAGAGGGGGGCTCATACCAAGAGACCCAGTACTTC.

The rearrangement uses TRBV5-1 and TRBJ2-7; tentatively, D is TRBD2 (6 bases). Germline V lookup: CDR1 SGHRS, CDR2 YFSETQ. CDR3 length equals 15 residues. V lost 1 base, J lost 2 bases, and 13 bases lay in between. CDR3: CASSLRGFRTYEQYF. CDR3 nucleotides: TGCGCCAGCAGCTTGCGGGGGTTCAGGACCTACGAGCAGTACTTC.

This chain connects TRBV5-1 to TRBJ2-6, with 9 bases that match TRBD1. CDR3 length: 19 residues. CDR1 is SGHRS and CDR2 is YFSETQ in the germline V gene. With 3 bases clipped from V and 0 bases from J, the junction kept 10 bases outside the gene matches. In DNA, the CDR3 is TGCGCCAGCAGCTCGTGGACAGGGGCGCTACTCTCTGGGGCCAACGTCCTGACTTTC. It translates to CASSSWTGALLSGANVLTF.

The chain carries TRBV6-5 and TRBJ1-5; 7 nucleotides match TRBD1. The CDR3 runs to 14 residues. Germline V CDR1 and CDR2: MNHEY, SVGAGI. Trimming took 4 bases from V and 3 from J; bases not matched to a gene: 3. CDR3 sequence (DNA): TGTGCCAGCAGTTTCGGACAGGACAATCAGCCCCAGCATTTT. Translation gives CASSFGQDNQPQHF.

This clonotype was recorded many times. The chain has TRBV12-3 or TRBV12-4 and TRBJ2-2, with 7 bases lining up with TRBD1. The ends lost 7 bases at V and 4 bases at J; junction bases unmatched: 9. The CDR3 loop spans 15 amino acids. The CDR3 nucleotides read TGTGCCAGCACGGCCCGGACAGGCTTCACCGGGGAGCTGTTTTTT. Translating gives CASTARTGFTGELFF.

The chain joins TRBV5-1 to TRBJ2-1, with 9 bases lining up with TRBD1. The CDR3 runs to 15 residues. CDR1 SGHRS and CDR2 YFSETQ come from the germline V gene. J lost 8 bases, V lost 0 bases, and 6 bases had no gene match. The CDR3 bases are TGCGCCAGCAGCTTGGGGGACAGGGATAGCGATGAGCAGTTCTTC. This translates into CASSLGDRDSDEQFF.

This clonotype showed up just once. The chain combines TRBV3-1 with TRBJ1-1; no clear D gene. This CDR3 contains 13 residues. V shed 2 bases and J shed 1 base, with 5 bases lying between them. Germline CDR1 reads LGHDT; CDR2 reads YNNKEL (reference sequence). The CDR3 reads CASSQRRNTEAFF. Written as DNA, the CDR3 is TGTGCCAGCAGCCAACGGAGGAACACTGAAGCTTTCTTT.

V and J are TRBV27 and TRBJ2-6; D ambiguous. CDR3 length: 14 residues. V lost 7 bases to trimming and J lost 1 base, with 8 bases between them. Germline CDR1 reads MNHEY; CDR2 reads SMNVEV (reference sequence). The CDR3 nucleotides read TGTGCCAGCACCCCCTTTTCTGGGGCCAACGTCCTGACTTTC. Translation: CASTPFSGANVLTF.

The rearrangement joins TRBV20-1 to TRBJ2-1; the D is unclear. This CDR3 has 10 amino acids. V lost 3 bases and J 10 bases, leaving 7 bases between the germline ends. Germline V CDR1 and CDR2: DFQATT, SNEGSKA (reference sequence). The CDR3 region is CSASEEEQFF. The CDR3 bases are TGCAGTGCTAGCGAGGAGGAGCAGTTCTTC.

This clonotype occurred a few times. The rearrangement links TRBV5-1 to TRBJ2-7; D possibly corresponds to TRBD2 (6 bases). The germline V gene has CDR1 SGHRS and CDR2 YFSETQ. The ends were cut back, 4 bases at V and 0 bases at J, with 11 bases in the middle. The CDR3 is made up of 14 amino acids. The CDR3 loop reads CASSRDFSSYEQYF. CDR3 sequence (DNA): TGCGCCAGCAGCCGGGACTTTAGCTCCTACGAGCAGTACTTC. Full variable domain (remainder filled in from reference TRBV5-1 and TRBJ2-7): KAGVTQTPRYLIKTRGQQVTLSCSPISGHRSVSWYQQTPGQGLQFLFEYFSETQRNKGNFPGRFSGRQFSNSRSEMNVSTLELGDSALYLCASSRDFSSYEQYFGPGTRLTVT.

This clonotype was seen a handful of times. Written as DNA, the CDR3 is TGTGCCAGCACCGAATTCAAGGGGGCAGGGCGGCAAGAGACCCAGTACTTC. Its translation: CASTEFKGAGRQETQYF. The V and J genes are TRBV21-1 and TRBJ2-5; the D call of TRBD1 is as the table states it, not checked on the DNA. TRBV21-1 is a known pseudogene. The CDR3 is made up of 17 amino acids.

This sequence joins TRBV18 and TRBJ2-7; TRBD2 aligns across 13 bases. Trimming took 6 bases from V and 6 from J; bases not matched to a gene: 8. CDR1 and CDR2 (germline): KGHSH, LQKENI. The CDR3 is 15 amino acids. CDR3 protein: CASSQTSGGLSEQYF. DNA of the CDR3: TGTGCCAGCTCGCAGACTAGCGGGGGGCTATCCGAGCAGTACTTC.

Only a few counts were recorded for this clonotype. The rearrangement links TRBV5-1 to TRBJ2-1; 7 bases fit TRBD2. V lost 4 bases, J lost 5 bases, and 9 bases stayed unmatched. The CDR3 has 15 amino acids. Per the germline V gene, CDR1 is SGHRS and CDR2 is YFSETQ. The CDR3: CASSLQRGGNNEQFF. In nucleotides, the CDR3 is TGCGCCAGCAGCCTCCAGCGGGGTGGGAACAATGAGCAGTTCTTC.

This chain joins TRBV7-2 and TRBJ2-7, with a tentative D call TRBD1 (6 bases). Germline V gene sequence: CDR1 SGHTA, CDR2 FQGNSA. This CDR3 has 14 residues. V lost 5 bases and J 7 bases, leaving 18 bases between the germline ends. In DNA form, the CDR3 reads TGTGCCAGCAGCGACGGGGTATTCAGGGGAGAGCAGTACTTC. It codes for CASSDGVFRGEQYF. The variable domain in full, completed from reference TRBV7-2 and TRBJ2-7, reads GAGVSQSPSNKVTEKGKDVELRCDPISGHTALYWYRQSLGQGLEFLIYFQGNSAPDKSGLPSDRFSAERTGGSVSTLTIQRTQQEDSAVYLCASSDGVFRGEQYFGPGTRLTVT.

This clonotype was counted only a few times. The genes are TRBV4-1 and TRBJ2-1, with 10 bases aligning to TRBD2. The V gene end was trimmed by 5 bases and the J gene end by 2 bases; junction bases not matched to a gene: 6. The CDR3 covers 16 residues. The germline V gene has CDR1 MGHRA and CDR2 YSYEKL. The CDR3 nucleotides are TGCGCCAGCAGCAAGGGGCTAGCGGGGGCCTACAATGAGCAGTTCTTC. Translation: CASSKGLAGAYNEQFF.

The V and J genes are TRBV6-5 and TRBJ2-7; TRBD1 or TRBD2 may be the D gene (5 bases each). From germline, CDR1 is MNHEY and CDR2 SVGAGI. V gave up 2 bases and J gave up 4 bases, with 9 bases separating them. The CDR3 is 13 amino acids. CDR3 amino acids: CASSYRWGYEQYF. In DNA form, the CDR3 reads TGTGCCAGCAGTTACCGTTGGGGGTACGAGCAGTACTTC.

The V call is TRBV7-2, the J call TRBJ2-2, with 7 bases that match TRBD1. The J segment lost 5 bases and the V segment lost 3 bases, leaving 3 bases of the junction unmatched. The CDR3 runs 14 residues. Germline CDR1 SGHTA, CDR2 FQGNSA. CDR3 nucleotide sequence: TGTGCCAGCAGCTTGGGACAGTGGACCGGGGAGCTGTTTTTT. Translating it yields CASSLGQWTGELFF.

This clonotype came up a few times. The chain combines TRBV20-1 with TRBJ2-3; 14 bases line up with TRBD2. The CDR3 is 18 residues long. Germline V CDR1 and CDR2: DFQATT, SNEGSKA (reference sequence). The ends lost 3 bases at V and 4 bases at J; junction bases unmatched: 12. CDR3 protein: CSASTPRLAGGPPDTQYF. The CDR3, as DNA: TGCAGTGCTAGCACCCCCCGACTAGCGGGAGGGCCTCCAGATACGCAGTATTTT.